The 20 T cell receptor beta chains below all came from one sample that was sequenced in a study of blood T cell repertoires in COVID-19. Generated by immunoSEQ multiplex PCR, the TCRdb table keeps only in-frame clones and is missing some. The repertoire holds approximately 250,000 clones, with about 82% as singletons. Sample: peripheral blood. Every receptor here comes from a man aged 50 or older with COVID-19, enrolled during active disease.

V usage is TRBV11-2 and J usage is TRBJ2-7; 9 nucleotides line up with TRBD1. This CDR3 spans 15 amino acids. Germline V lookup: CDR1 SGHAT, CDR2 FQNNGV. Trimming at V came to 5 bases and at J to 3 bases, leaving 8 bases not matched to a gene. The CDR3 DNA sequence: TGTGCCAGCAGCCCCGGGACAGGGAAGGGCTACGAGCAGTACTTC. This encodes CASSPGTGKGYEQYF.

This chain connects TRBV7-3 to TRBJ2-3, with 9 bases lining up with TRBD2. Germline V CDR1 and CDR2: SGHTA, FQGTGA. There are 16 residues in the CDR3. The V segment lost 5 bases and the J segment 5 bases; nucleotides outside the gene matches: 11. The CDR3 coding sequence is TGTGCCAGCAGCATCCGATTAGCGGGGGAGGTAGATACGCAGTATTTT. Residues: CASSIRLAGEVDTQYF.

The chain has TRBV19 and TRBJ1-1; possible D gene TRBD1, 6 bases. This CDR3 spans 15 amino acids. Per the germline V gene, CDR1 is LNHDA and CDR2 is SQIVND (reference sequence). V was shortened by 3 bases and J by 2 bases, with 13 bases between the two germline ends. The CDR3: CASSISGAINTEAFF. The CDR3 DNA is TGTGCCAGTAGTATTTCAGGGGCGATAAACACTGAAGCTTTCTTT.

This clone has only one observation. The chain has TRBV5-1 and TRBJ2-7; weak D call: TRBD1 (5 bases). V lost 0 bases and J 5 bases, leaving 12 bases between the germline ends. Per the germline V gene, CDR1 is SGHRS and CDR2 is YFSETQ. CDR3 size: 14 residues. The CDR3 here is CASSLEWGGHEQYF. The CDR3 DNA reads TGCGCCAGCAGCTTGGAATGGGGCGGCCACGAGCAGTACTTC.

The rearrangement uses TRBV4-1 and TRBJ1-6; unclear D gene. The CDR3 runs to 16 residues. The V end lost 1 base, the J end lost 5 bases, and 12 bases lay between the germline ends. Per germline, CDR1 MGHRA and CDR2 YSYEKL. CDR3 DNA sequence: TGCGCCAGCAGCCAAGCTACTAGCCGTAATAATTCACCCCTCCACTTT. The encoded protein is CASSQATSRNNSPLHF.

The CDR3 DNA sequence: TGTGCCACCATAGCGGGGGGCGGGGATGAGCAGTTCTTC. This codes for CATIAGGGDEQFF. This chain connects TRBV6-5 to TRBJ2-1, with 10 bases that match TRBD2. The CDR3 covers 13 residues. V dropped 10 bases and J dropped 8; count of bases not matched to a gene: 8. Germline V gives CDR1 MNHEY, CDR2 SVGAGI.

V gene TRBV7-8 combines with J gene TRBJ1-2; 10 positions match TRBD1. CDR1 and CDR2 (germline): SGHVS, FQNEAQ. Unmatched junction bases numbered 8, after V lost 5 bases and J lost 8 bases. The CDR3 length is 14 residues. This chain's CDR3 is CASSPSGTGDGYTF. CDR3 coding DNA: TGTGCCAGCAGCCCGTCCGGGACAGGGGACGGCTACACCTTC.

Comments on this clone: Within the sample, other DNA sequences also encode this same CDR3. The chain joins TRBV19 to TRBJ1-1, with 11 positions matching TRBD1. There are 15 residues in the CDR3. Germline CDR1 and CDR2: LNHDA and SQIVND (reference sequence). V was clipped by 2 bases and J by 3 bases; unmatched bases: 2. CDR3 amino acids: CASSIRGQGDTEAFF. CDR3 in DNA: TGTGCCAGTAGTATACGGGGACAGGGGGACACTGAAGCTTTCTTT.

The V and J genes are TRBV10-3 and TRBJ2-3; D possibly corresponds to TRBD2 (5 bases). The CDR3 covers 15 residues. Trimming pared 6 bases from V and 5 bases from J, leaving 18 bases between. Germline assignment: CDR1 ENHRY and CDR2 SYGVKD. CDR3 nucleotides: TGTGCCATCAGCGGTAGCGTCCGCGACGGAGATACGCAGTATTTT. It encodes CAISGSVRDGDTQYF.

The chain links TRBV30 to TRBJ1-1; D not resolved. CDR3 length: 10 residues. Germline lookup yields CDR1 GTSNPN and CDR2 SVGIG (reference sequence). The ends were cut back, 3 bases at V and 7 bases at J, with 6 bases in the middle. The CDR3 DNA is TGTGCCTGGAGGGGCGTTGAAGCTTTCTTT. Translated: CAWRGVEAFF.

The chain joins TRBV18 to TRBJ2-2; a weak D match, TRBD2 (5 bases). The CDR3 is 16 residues long. The V and J ends lost 2 bases and 1 base respectively, with 11 bases between them. Germline lookup yields CDR1 KGHSH and CDR2 LQKENI. The CDR3 reads CASSPFNRGNTGELFF. CDR3 in DNA: TGTGCCAGCTCACCATTCAATCGGGGGAACACCGGGGAGCTGTTTTTT.

This clone was observed a single time. The chain is built from TRBV19 and TRBJ2-1; the D is unclear. CDR1 is LNHDA and CDR2 is SQIVND in the germline V gene (reference sequence). Deletions cut 3 bases from V and 4 bases from J, with 7 bases between. This CDR3 comprises 13 residues. CDR3 amino acids: CASSIPEYNEQFF. The CDR3 DNA reads TGTGCCAGTAGTATCCCCGAGTACAATGAGCAGTTCTTC.

This clone was seen just once. The chain has TRBV3-1 (or the pseudogene TRBV3-2) and TRBJ1-3; D is undetermined. Germline V gene sequence: CDR1 LGHDT, CDR2 YNNKEL (reference sequence). V dropped 4 bases and J dropped 0 bases, with 13 bases sitting between them. CDR3 length equals 16 residues. The DNA for the CDR3 is TGTGCCAGCAGCCTCGAGGAGAACTACTCTGGAAACACCATATATTTT. This sequence encodes CASSLEENYSGNTIYF.

The chain joins TRBV6-6 to TRBJ2-2; D is unclear. The V end was cut by 11 bases, the J end by 3 bases, with 10 bases between. CDR1 is MNHNY, CDR2 SVGAGI, per germline (reference sequence). This CDR3 spans 12 amino acids. The CDR3 DNA reads TGTGCCTATCGGGTTTACACCGGGGAGCTGTTTTTT. The encoded protein is CAYRVYTGELFF.

J is TRBJ1-1 and V is TRBV12-3 or TRBV12-4; TRBD1 is a possible D gene (5 bases). The V gene lost 10 bases and the J gene lost 5 bases, with 17 bases spanning the gap. This CDR3 region has 13 residues. CDR3 sequence reads: CATSWGENTEAFF. In DNA form, the CDR3 reads TGTGCCACCTCATGGGGGGAGAATACTGAAGCTTTCTTT.

The rearrangement joins TRBV7-9 to TRBJ1-4, with a weak D call TRBD1 (6 bases). V gave up 5 bases and J gave up 7 bases, with 17 bases separating them. CDR1 is SEHNR, CDR2 FQNEAQ, per germline (reference sequence). The CDR3 is 15 amino acids. CDR3 sequence (DNA): TGTGCCAGCAGCCCGCAGGGGAGAGGGGTTGAAAAACTGTTTTTT. As protein: CASSPQGRGVEKLFF.

This chain connects TRBV11-1 to TRBJ1-3, with TRBD1 as a possible D gene (6 bases). Germline-derived CDR1 and CDR2 are SGHAT and FQDESV (reference sequence). This CDR3 is built from 13 residues. Trimming took 5 bases from V and 4 from J, leaving 9 bases between them. Here the CDR3 reads CASSLTGGNTIYF. The CDR3 nucleotides are TGTGCCAGCAGCCTGACAGGAGGAAACACCATATATTTT.

V gene TRBV7-8 combines with J gene TRBJ2-2; 7 bases are a match to TRBD1. The CDR3 has 16 amino acids. The germline V gene encodes CDR1 SGHVS and CDR2 FQNEAQ. J gave up 10 bases and V 0 bases, and 11 bases lay outside the gene matches. Here the CDR3 reads CASSLAAQGKGEELFF. The CDR3 DNA sequence: TGTGCCAGCAGCTTAGCCGCACAGGGGAAGGGCGAGGAGCTGTTTTTT.

There are many counts of this clone. The genes are TRBV6-5 and TRBJ1-2; D not certain. CDR3 length: 15 residues. Looked up from germline, CDR1 is MNHEY and CDR2 is SVGAGI. V was cut by 4 bases and J by 3 bases, with 15 bases left in between. The CDR3 protein is CASSSRFGEYYGYTF. CDR3 sequence (DNA): TGTGCCAGCAGTTCCCGTTTCGGGGAGTACTATGGCTACACCTTC.

The chain recombines TRBV5-1 with TRBJ2-7, with TRBD1 matching 8 bases. This CDR3 has 14 residues. Looked up from germline, CDR1 is SGHRS and CDR2 is YFSETQ. J was trimmed by 3 bases and V by 0 bases; bases with no gene match: 2. The CDR3 loop is CASSLADRGYEQYF. CDR3 nucleotide sequence: TGCGCCAGCAGCTTGGCCGACAGGGGCTACGAGCAGTACTTC. The full variable domain, completed using reference TRBV5-1 and TRBJ2-7, is KAGVTQTPRYLIKTRGQQVTLSCSPISGHRSVSWYQQTPGQGLQFLFEYFSETQRNKGNFPGRFSGRQFSNSRSEMNVSTLELGDSALYLCASSLADRGYEQYFGPGTRLTVT.